Described below is a single T cell receptor beta chain sequence and its context. The read halts 3 residues ahead of the CDR3 end, with the missing end drawn from the germline J gene. The V segment lost 5 bases and the J segment 7 bases; nucleotides outside the gene matches: 4. Germline CDR1 DFQATT, CDR2 SNEGSKA (reference sequence). This CDR3 contains 12 residues. The data were taken from a study of T cells in women clearing cervical HPV infection. Sequenced by immunoSEQ multiplex PCR; TCRdb stores in-frame clones only, minus some. With about 32,000 clones in the sample, the ten largest clones hold approximately 6.8%.

The TCR originated in a woman between 18 and 70 years old with a cervical HPV16 infection that either progressed to CIN3+ or cleared (not recorded which). The V and J genes are TRBV20-1 and TRBJ1-5; 8 nucleotides match TRBD1. Specimen: blood buffy coat. The CDR3 bases that were read are TGCAGTGCTCGGACAGGGCGGCAGCCC. Its protein product is CSARTGRQP. Given in full, the CDR3 is CSARTGRQPQHF.